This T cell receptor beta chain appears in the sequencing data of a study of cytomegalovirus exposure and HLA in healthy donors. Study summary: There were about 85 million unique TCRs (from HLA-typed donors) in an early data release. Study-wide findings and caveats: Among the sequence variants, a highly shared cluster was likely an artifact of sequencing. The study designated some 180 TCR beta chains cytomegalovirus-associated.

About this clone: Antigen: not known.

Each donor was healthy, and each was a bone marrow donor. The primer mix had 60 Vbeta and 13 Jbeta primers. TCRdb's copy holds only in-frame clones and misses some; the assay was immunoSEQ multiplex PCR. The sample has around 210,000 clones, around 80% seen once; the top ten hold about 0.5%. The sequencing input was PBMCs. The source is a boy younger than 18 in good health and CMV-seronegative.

Here the CDR3 DNA reads TGTGCCAGCAGTTGGGGGGGACGAGATGGCTACACCTTC. Protein: CASSWGGRDGYTF. This chain links TRBV27 with TRBJ1-2; possible D gene TRBD1, 5 bases. This CDR3 has 13 residues. Germline V lookup: CDR1 MNHEY, CDR2 SMNVEV (reference sequence). V was clipped by 4 bases and J by 6 bases, with 12 bases between them.